This TCR beta chain was documented in a study of cytomegalovirus exposure and HLA in healthy donors. Study-level findings and limits: In vitro, a few CMV-associated chains proved specific for CMV antigens. The authors later found TCR association rates varying by HLA locus, with DRB1 most and HLA-C fewest. A link between a missense DCLRE1C variant and TCR beta V- and J-gene trimming emerged from a later analysis. Sequencing likely generated an artifact that appeared as a cluster of highly shared sequence variants.

The PCR employed 60 Vbeta primers together with 13 Jbeta primers. The repertoire was sequenced with immunoSEQ multiplex PCR; TCRdb's copy has only in-frame clones and lacks some. The profile shows 40,000 to 55,000 clones, approximately 77% of them singletons. About this clone: Its antigen is not known.

The sequence derives from a woman between 45 and 65 years old in good health and CMV-seronegative. Source material: PBMCs.

The CDR3 bases are TGTGCCAGCAGGGGACAGGGGGTCTACGAGCAGTACTTC. Translated: CASRGQGVYEQYF. V usage is TRBV7-9 and J usage is TRBJ2-7, with 11 bases matching TRBD1. Germline V gives CDR1 SEHNR, CDR2 FQNEAQ (reference sequence). After removal of 6 bases from V and 3 bases from J, the junction contained 1 base not matched to a gene. The CDR3 length is 13 residues.